Listed here is a single TCR beta chain. Its antigen remains unknown. The sample belongs to a study of cytomegalovirus exposure and HLA in healthy donors. On the study more broadly: In terms of ancestry, the Caucasian-associated cluster contained roughly 80% of the approximately 430 genotyped donors.

Germline loops: CDR1 SGHRS, CDR2 YFSETQ. The length of the CDR3 is 16 residues. The J segment lost 0 bases and the V segment lost 4 bases, leaving 8 bases of the junction unmatched. Findings of the study overall: An Asian-associated ancestry cluster reportedly showed fewer N-insertions than the roughly 700-donor mean in a later analysis. As a later analysis showed, a missense DCLRE1C variant was linked to trimming of TCR beta V- and J-genes. Highest at DRB1 and lowest at HLA-C, TCR association rates differed among HLA loci in a later analysis.

13 Jbeta primers and 60 Vbeta primers were used for the PCR. Libraries were prepared by immunoSEQ multiplex PCR; TCRdb keeps only in-frame clonotypes and omits some of them. This table has around 150,000 clones, 77% appearing once. The origin of this receptor is a man aged 30 to 39 in good health and CMV-seronegative. Specimen: PBMCs. This rearrangement joins TRBV5-1 to TRBJ2-3; TRBD2 matches at 7 bases. Written as DNA, the CDR3 is TGCGCCAGCAGCCCCTATCTAGCGGCTAGCACAGATACGCAGTATTTT. Protein: CASSPYLAASTDTQYF.